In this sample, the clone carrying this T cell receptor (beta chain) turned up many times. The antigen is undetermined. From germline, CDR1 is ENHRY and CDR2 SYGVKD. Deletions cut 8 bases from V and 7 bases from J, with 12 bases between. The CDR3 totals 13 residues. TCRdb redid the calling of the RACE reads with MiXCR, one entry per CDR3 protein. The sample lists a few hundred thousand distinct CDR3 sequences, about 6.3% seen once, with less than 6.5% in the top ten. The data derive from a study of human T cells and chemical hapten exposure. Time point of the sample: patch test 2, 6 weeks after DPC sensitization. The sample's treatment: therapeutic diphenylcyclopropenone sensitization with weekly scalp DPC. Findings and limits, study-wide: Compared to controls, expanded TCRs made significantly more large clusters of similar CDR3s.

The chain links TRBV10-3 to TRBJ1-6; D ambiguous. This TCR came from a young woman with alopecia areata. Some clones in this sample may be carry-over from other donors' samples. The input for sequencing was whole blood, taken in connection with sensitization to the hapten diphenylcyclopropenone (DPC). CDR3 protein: CAIRAWNNSPLHF. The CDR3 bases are TGTGCCATCCGGGCCTGGAACAATTCACCCCTCCACTTT.